A single sample is the source of the 14 T cell receptor beta chains below, sequenced in a study of CD8 T cells in ankylosing spondylitis. TCRdb reanalysed the 5' RACE reads using MiXCR and keeps one entry per CDR3 protein. Among about 130,000 distinct CDR3 sequences listed, roughly an eighth were seen once. Specimen: blood, either unsorted or a sorted T cell fraction (not recorded which). All receptors derive from a female donor with ankylosing spondylitis or in good health (not recorded which).

The table lists this clonotype with a few counts. V gene TRBV5-7 combines with J gene TRBJ2-7, with TRBD2 as a possible D gene (6 bases). TRBV5-7 is sorted into the ORF group, with uncertain function. V shed 5 bases and J shed 6 bases, with 18 bases lying between them. The CDR3 has 14 amino acids. The CDR3 here is CASRWEFSGLEQYF. CDR3 in DNA: TGTGCCAGCAGATGGGAGTTTTCGGGACTCGAGCAGTACTTC.

Details on this clonotype: It may be a read error: a sequence one base away is much more abundant. V and J are TRBV20-1 and TRBJ2-1, with unresolved D. Germline V lookup: CDR1 DFQATT, CDR2 SNEGSKA (reference sequence). CDR3 length: 12 amino acids. The V end lost 1 base, the J end lost 9 bases, and 10 bases lay between the germline ends. CDR3 sequence reads: CSARVGSSEQFF. CDR3 DNA sequence: TGCAGTGCTAGAGTAGGAAGCTCTGAGCAGTTCTTC.

In this sample, this clonotype turned up once. A much larger clone lies one base from this, so it may be a read error. The rearrangement joins TRBV29-1 to TRBJ2-1, with D uncertain. Looked up from germline, CDR1 is SQVTM and CDR2 is ANQGSEA. This CDR3 spans 12 amino acids. The CDR3 region has the DNA TGCAACGTTGAAGAGAACAAACCAGAGCAGTTCTTC. This sequence encodes CNVEENKPEQFF.

The chain recombines TRBV9 with TRBJ2-7, with D possibly called TRBD1 or TRBD2 (5 bases each). The V gene lost 4 bases and the J gene lost 2 bases, with 10 bases spanning the gap. CDR1 and CDR2 (germline): SGDLS, YYNGEE. The CDR3 is 13 residues long. The CDR3 DNA is TGTGCCAGCAGCCCATCGGGACCCTACGAGCAGTACTTC. As protein: CASSPSGPYEQYF.

This clonotype was counted a few times. The V and J genes are TRBV18 and TRBJ2-7; D gene unclear. Germline V lookup: CDR1 KGHSH, CDR2 LQKENI. Trimming took off 3 bases at V and 4 bases at J, with 7 bases between the two ends. This CDR3 is 12 amino acids long. The CDR3 DNA is TGTGCCAGCTCACCGGACGTTTACGAGCAGTACTTC. This gives the protein CASSPDVYEQYF. The full variable domain, rest sourced from reference TRBV18 and TRBJ2-7, is NAGVMQNPRHLVRRRGQEARLRCSPMKGHSHVYWYRQLPEEGLKFMVYLQKENIIDESGMPKERFSAEFPKEGPSILRIQQVVRGDSAAYFCASSPDVYEQYFGPGTRLTVT.

This clonotype has a count of ten or more. The V gene is TRBV5-1, the J gene TRBJ1-4; D may be TRBD1 (6 bases). This CDR3 is built from 14 residues. The V gene lost 0 bases and the J gene lost 7 bases, with 10 bases spanning the gap. In germline, CDR1 is SGHRS, CDR2 YFSETQ. CDR3 amino acids: CASSLEGGGEKLFF. The CDR3 nucleotides read TGCGCCAGCAGCTTGGAGGGGGGAGGTGAAAAACTGTTTTTT.

This clonotype turned up a few times. V gene TRBV12-3 or TRBV12-4 combines with J gene TRBJ1-5; 7 positions match TRBD1. Unmatched junction bases numbered 9, after V lost 6 bases and J lost 1 base. There are 16 residues in the CDR3. The DNA for the CDR3 is TGTGCCAGCAGCGATGACAGGGCGAGGAGCAATCAGCCCCAGCATTTT. It specifies CASSDDRARSNQPQHF.

Ten or more counts support this clonotype. The V and J genes are TRBV20-1 and TRBJ2-3; 8 bases align to TRBD2. CDR1 DFQATT and CDR2 SNEGSKA come from the germline V gene (reference sequence). The CDR3 is 17 amino acids. Trimming cost V 3 bases and J 0 bases; bases outside gene matches: 11. DNA of the CDR3: TGCAGTGCTAGGGGAGGAGGAGCGGGAGCAAGCACAGATACGCAGTATTTT. It yields the protein CSARGGGAGASTDTQYF.

This clonotype was observed a handful of times. This chain links TRBV12-3 or TRBV12-4 with TRBJ1-1; 7 bases align to TRBD1. Unmatched junction bases numbered 8, after V lost 6 bases and J lost 4 bases. This CDR3 is 14 amino acids long. The CDR3 sequence is CASSLKQGRTEAFF. Written as DNA, the CDR3 is TGTGCCAGCAGCTTAAAACAGGGGCGCACTGAAGCTTTCTTT.

The chain employs TRBV4-2 and TRBJ1-6; no definite D call. The CDR3 runs 17 residues. V dropped 1 base and J dropped 5 bases, with 15 bases sitting between them. Germline CDR1 and CDR2: LGHNA and YNFKEQ. CDR3 sequence (DNA): TGTGCCAGCAGCCAAGGAGCGGTTGGGCAGCATAATTCACCCCTCCACTTT. The encoded protein is CASSQGAVGQHNSPLHF.

The chain recombines TRBV6-1 with TRBJ2-1; 11 bases fit TRBD1. Germline V lookup: CDR1 MNHNS, CDR2 SASEGT. Trimming removed 6 bases from V and 7 bases from J; junction bases left unmatched: 17. The CDR3 totals 18 residues. The CDR3 reads CASSRDRGNFVMINEQFF. The CDR3 region has the DNA TGTGCCAGCAGCCGGGACAGGGGGAATTTCGTAATGATAAATGAGCAGTTCTTC.

This clonotype was detected many times. The chain is built from TRBV9 and TRBJ2-1; the match to TRBD2 covers 9 bases. The V gene end was trimmed by 1 base and the J gene end by 5 bases; junction bases not matched to a gene: 1. Germline CDR1 is SGDLS and CDR2 is YYNGEE. The CDR3 totals 14 residues. Here the CDR3 DNA reads TGTGCCAGCAGCGTACTAGCGGGGAACAATGAGCAGTTCTTC. Its translation is CASSVLAGNNEQFF.

In its sample, this clonotype was seen a few times. V is TRBV5-1 and J is TRBJ2-3, with D hard to call. CDR1 is SGHRS, CDR2 YFSETQ, per germline. This CDR3 has 12 residues. Trimming removed 2 bases from V and 5 bases from J, with 6 bases in between. The CDR3: CASSFYEDTQYF. In nucleotides, the CDR3 is TGCGCCAGCAGCTTCTACGAAGATACGCAGTATTTT.

This clonotype has more than one count but fewer than ten. The chain employs TRBV20-1 and TRBJ2-7, with 7 positions matching TRBD2. Germline loops: CDR1 DFQATT, CDR2 SNEGSKA (reference sequence). The length of the CDR3 is 13 residues. CDR3 in amino acids: CSARGTTPYEQYF. CDR3 DNA sequence: TGCAGCGCCCGAGGGACTACACCCTACGAGCAGTACTTC.